Shown below are 19 T cell receptor beta chains from a single sample sequenced in a study of blood T cells in healthy people across ages. Together with a sample-barcoded 5' primer, a J-beta primer mix was included in a second PCR lasting 7 to 11 cycles. Each CDR3 protein gets one entry after TCRdb re-called the 5' RACE reads with MiXCR. The sample includes some 550,000 distinct CDR3 sequences, about 45% of them seen just once. The sequencing input was blood. Receptors were obtained from an elderly man in good health.

This clonotype appeared many times. This sequence joins TRBV6-6 and TRBJ1-6; 9 positions match TRBD1. V lost 6 bases to trimming and J lost 7 bases; unmatched junction nucleotides: 10. Germline V lookup: CDR1 MNHNY, CDR2 SVGAGI (reference sequence). CDR3 length: 16 residues. In nucleotides, the CDR3 is TGTGCCAGCAGCCTCTTGGGACAGGGTAGGAATTCACCCCTCCACTTT. This encodes CASSLLGQGRNSPLHF.

The rearrangement joins TRBV3-1 to TRBJ2-1; D possibly corresponds to TRBD1 (6 bases). CDR3 size: 15 residues. V was cut by 0 bases and J by 4 bases, with 10 bases left in between. The germline V gene has CDR1 LGHDT and CDR2 YNNKEL (reference sequence). This CDR3 reads CASSQDPQGYNEQFF. DNA of the CDR3: TGTGCCAGCAGCCAAGACCCTCAGGGGTACAATGAGCAGTTCTTC.

This clonotype was recorded many times. The chain is built from TRBV9 and TRBJ2-1; TRBD2 aligns across 14 bases. The CDR3 length is 15 residues. Unmatched junction bases numbered 5, after V lost 3 bases and J lost 9 bases. Germline V CDR1 and CDR2: SGDLS, YYNGEE. CDR3 region: CASSAQGLAGVEQFF. The CDR3 DNA reads as TGTGCCAGCAGCGCACAGGGACTAGCGGGAGTTGAGCAGTTCTTC.

A few counts support this clonotype. The V and J genes are TRBV4-3 and TRBJ2-1; D uncertain. Trimming took 1 base from V and 10 from J, leaving 11 bases between them. The CDR3 has 13 residues. Looked up from germline, CDR1 is LGHNA and CDR2 is YSLEER. The DNA for the CDR3 is TGCGCCAGCAGCCAAGGATACTACTCCGAGCAGTTCTTC. It yields the protein CASSQGYYSEQFF.

Only a few counts were recorded for this clonotype. The rearrangement links TRBV6-6 to TRBJ1-6; D is ambiguous. CDR3 length: 13 amino acids. With 4 bases removed from V and 9 bases from J, the gap between germline ends came to 10 bases. Per germline, CDR1 MNHNY and CDR2 SVGAGI (reference sequence). The CDR3 DNA reads as TGTGCCAGCAGTTCCCAGGCGGGTTCACCCCTCCACTTT. Protein product: CASSSQAGSPLHF.

The chain carries TRBV2 and TRBJ2-1, with D possibly being TRBD2 (6 bases). The CDR3 runs to 14 residues. Per the germline V gene, CDR1 is SNHLY and CDR2 is FYNNEI. Trimming pared 3 bases from V and 8 bases from J, leaving 14 bases between. DNA for the CDR3: TGTGCCAGCAGTGATCTAGCGAGTGGCGATGAGCAGTTCTTC. Translated, it gives CASSDLASGDEQFF.

This clonotype was seen only a few times. The rearrangement uses TRBV3-1 and TRBJ2-5; D is uncertain. Germline-derived CDR1 and CDR2 are LGHDT and YNNKEL (reference sequence). CDR3 length: 13 residues. V lost 4 bases, J lost 2 bases, and 8 bases lay in between. The CDR3 spells CASSLRRQETQYF. The CDR3 region has the DNA TGTGCCAGCAGCCTGCGACGGCAAGAGACCCAGTACTTC.

The chain recombines TRBV10-3 with TRBJ1-5, with TRBD1 matching 8 bases. V trimming: 3 bases; J trimming: 7 bases; junction bases outside the gene matches: 11. This CDR3 spans 16 amino acids. Germline V CDR1 and CDR2: ENHRY, SYGVKD. This chain's CDR3 is CAISDNNRGVGQPQHF. The CDR3 coding sequence is TGTGCCATCAGTGATAATAACAGGGGGGTAGGACAGCCCCAGCATTTT.

Only a few counts were recorded for this clonotype. V is TRBV7-2 and J is TRBJ2-2; 11 bases match TRBD2. Germline trimming cut 3 bases from V and 0 bases from J; bases unmatched to any gene: 6. CDR1 and CDR2 from the germline V gene are SGHTA and FQGNSA. The CDR3 is 18 amino acids. CDR3 sequence (DNA): TGTGCCAGCAGCTTCGGAACGGGACTAGCGGCGAACACCGGGGAGCTGTTTTTT. Its protein product is CASSFGTGLAANTGELFF. The whole variable domain, remainder taken from reference TRBV7-2 and TRBJ2-2, is GAGVSQSPSNKVTEKGKDVELRCDPISGHTALYWYRQSLGQGLEFLIYFQGNSAPDKSGLPSDRFSAERTGGSVSTLTIQRTQQEDSAVYLCASSFGTGLAANTGELFFGEGSRLTVL.

This clonotype was seen more than once but under ten times. The CDR3 nucleotides read TGTGCCAGCAGCTTAGATAAACTAGCCCGGGCGTGGGAGACCCAGTACTTC. It specifies CASSLDKLARAWETQYF. The rearrangement uses TRBV11-2 and TRBJ2-4; possible D gene TRBD2, 6 bases. The end of the DNA fits TRBJ2-5 better, so the J call may be wrong. From germline, CDR1 is SGHAT and CDR2 FQNNGV. The CDR3 sequence is 17 residues long.

This clonotype was seen a few times. The chain recombines TRBV28 with TRBJ2-4, with TRBD1 identical over 10 bases. CDR3 size: 14 residues. Germline V CDR1 and CDR2: MDHEN, SYDVKM. The V and J ends lost 5 bases and 8 bases, in that order; junction bases with no gene match: 6. In DNA, the CDR3 is TGTGCCAGCAGTACCCGGGACAGGGGTGACATTCAGTACTTC. Translating gives CASSTRDRGDIQYF. Supplemented by reference TRBV28 and TRBJ2-4, the full variable domain reads DVKVTQSSRYLVKRTGEKVFLECVQDMDHENMFWYRQDPGLGLRLIYFSYDVKMKEKGDIPEGYSVSREKKERFSLILESASTNQTSMYLCASSTRDRGDIQYFGAGTRLSVL.

This clonotype has more than one count but fewer than ten. Given a much more abundant clone one base away, this may be a read error. The chain links TRBV7-9 to TRBJ2-1; 13 nucleotides align to TRBD2. The length of the CDR3 is 15 residues. Per the germline V gene, CDR1 is SEHNR and CDR2 is FQNEAQ (reference sequence). Trimming at V came to 5 bases and at J to 12 bases, leaving 10 bases not matched to a gene. CDR3 loop: CASSGTSGAPGGQFF. Written as DNA, the CDR3 is TGTGCCAGCAGCGGGACTAGCGGGGCCCCTGGTGGGCAGTTCTTC. Complete variable domain (other parts from reference TRBV7-9 and TRBJ2-1): DTGVSQNPRHKITKRGQNVTFRCDPISEHNRLYWYRQTLGQGPEFLTYFQNEAQLEKSRLLSDRFSAERPKGSFSTLEIQRTEQGDSAMYLCASSGTSGAPGGQFFGPGTRLTVL.

This clonotype has a handful of counts. The genes are TRBV7-2 and TRBJ1-4; maybe TRBD1 (6 bases). V was clipped by 5 bases and J by 3 bases, with 10 bases between them. Germline lookup yields CDR1 SGHTA and CDR2 FQGNSA. This CDR3 is built from 14 residues. The CDR3 DNA follows: TGTGCCAGCAGCGTACAGGGTGCTAATGAAAAACTGTTTTTT. Amino acid sequence: CASSVQGANEKLFF.

This chain links TRBV7-2 with TRBJ1-5; possibly TRBD1 for D (6 bases). Germline V gives CDR1 SGHTA, CDR2 FQGNSA. The CDR3 sequence is 14 residues long. Trimming removed 3 bases from V and 3 bases from J, with 9 bases in between. Written as DNA, the CDR3 is TGTGCCAGCAGCTTGACAGGCCCCAATCAGCCCCAGCATTTT. It translates to CASSLTGPNQPQHF.

This clonotype was observed a few times. The chain is built from TRBV23-1 and TRBJ2-1; weak D call: TRBD1 (6 bases). TRBV23-1 is an ORF, with its function uncertain. This CDR3 has 15 residues. V was shortened by 0 bases and J by 5 bases, with 11 bases between the two germline ends. CDR3 sequence: CASSQSNQGHNEQFF. The CDR3 nucleotides read TGCGCCAGCAGTCAATCTAATCAGGGGCACAATGAGCAGTTCTTC.

This chain connects TRBV3-1 to TRBJ2-6; TRBD1 matches 9 bases. The CDR3 extends over 18 amino acids. Trimming cost V 1 base and J 0 bases; bases outside gene matches: 4. Germline V gene data show CDR1 as LGHDT and CDR2 as YNNKEL (reference sequence). The CDR3 sequence: CASSQAGTGRSGANVLTF. The CDR3 nucleotides read TGTGCCAGCAGCCAAGCTGGGACAGGGCGCTCTGGGGCCAACGTCCTGACTTTC.

A remark on this clonotype: With a much larger clone just one base away, this may be a read error. V is TRBV12-3 or TRBV12-4 and J is TRBJ2-3, with TRBD2 as a possible D gene (5 bases). This CDR3 region has 12 residues. Deletions cut 6 bases from V and 4 bases from J, with 8 bases between. CDR3 residues: CASRLGSDTQYF. In nucleotides, the CDR3 is TGTGCCAGCAGACTAGGTTCAGATACGCAGTATTTT.

In DNA form, the CDR3 reads TGTGCCATCACCGCGGGGACAGCCTACGAGCAGTACTTC. This gives the protein CAITAGTAYEQYF. The chain links TRBV10-3 to TRBJ2-7; D is possibly TRBD1 (7 bases). Germline V lookup: CDR1 ENHRY, CDR2 SYGVKD. Trimming took off 7 bases at V and 2 bases at J, with 12 bases between the two ends. The CDR3 runs to 13 residues.

Only one count was recorded for this clonotype. The gene calls are TRBV10-3 and TRBJ1-1, with TRBD1 matching over 7 bases. Germline values: CDR1 ENHRY, CDR2 SYGVKD. V gave up 6 bases and J gave up 12 bases; unmatched junction bases: 13. The CDR3 runs 13 residues. The CDR3 DNA reads TGTGCCATCAGCCCGGACAGGTTTGGAGGAACTTTCTTT. It specifies CAISPDRFGGTFF.